Shown below are 26 T cell receptor beta chains from a single sample sequenced in a study of blood T cells in healthy people across ages. It was with a sample-barcoded 5' primer and a J-beta primer mix that a second PCR of about 6 to 12 cycles was run. One entry per CDR3 protein results from TCRdb running MiXCR on the 5' RACE reads. In the table there are 850,000 to 1,000,000 distinct CDR3 sequences, 45% to 60% of which are singletons. The sequenced sample was blood. These receptors were obtained from a woman aged 55-69 years in good health.

V gene TRBV25-1 combines with J gene TRBJ2-3; D is undetermined. CDR3 length: 11 residues. Germline V gene sequence: CDR1 MGHDK, CDR2 SYGVNS. Trimming left V 6 bases short and J 6 bases short, with 7 bases between. The CDR3 bases are TGTGCCAGCAGCCTCCACGATACGCAGTATTTT. It encodes CASSLHDTQYF.

This clonotype was counted between two and nine times. The rearrangement uses TRBV9 and TRBJ1-6, with unresolved D. The CDR3 loop spans 14 amino acids. V was shortened by 3 bases and J by 9 bases, with 13 bases between the two germline ends. From germline, CDR1 is SGDLS and CDR2 YYNGEE. In DNA form, the CDR3 reads TGTGCCAGCAGCGCTGGGCGCTTTGGTTCACCCCTCCACTTT. This sequence encodes CASSAGRFGSPLHF.

V gene TRBV28 combines with J gene TRBJ2-4, with D perhaps TRBD1 or TRBD2 (5 bases each). The CDR3 consists of 17 residues. The V end was cut by 7 bases, the J end by 0 bases, with 19 bases between. CDR1 is MDHEN, CDR2 SYDVKM, per germline. In DNA form, the CDR3 reads TGTGCCAGCACCCGAAGTGGGGGAAGGGTAGCCAAAAACATTCAGTACTTC. Translation: CASTRSGGRVAKNIQYF.

CDR3 loop: CAWRYRESYGYTF. CDR3 bases: TGTGCCTGGAGATACAGGGAGAGCTATGGCTACACCTTC. The V gene is TRBV30, the J gene TRBJ1-2; a weak D match, TRBD1 (6 bases). This CDR3 region has 13 residues. CDR1 is GTSNPN and CDR2 is SVGIG in the germline V gene (reference sequence). The V end was cut by 3 bases, the J end by 4 bases, with 12 bases between.

The chain is built from TRBV7-9 and TRBJ2-2; no clear D gene. The CDR3 runs to 12 residues. From germline, CDR1 is SEHNR and CDR2 FQNEAQ (reference sequence). V was pared by 7 bases and J by 6 bases, with 9 bases between. In DNA form, the CDR3 reads TGTGCCAGCAACAACCTGGCCGGGGAGCTGTTTTTT. This codes for CASNNLAGELFF.

The rearrangement joins TRBV20-1 to TRBJ2-7, with TRBD1 identical over 9 bases. CDR1 is DFQATT, CDR2 SNEGSKA, per germline (reference sequence). V shed 5 bases, J shed 6 bases, and the junction held 8 bases outside the gene matches. The CDR3 runs to 13 residues. Here the CDR3 DNA reads TGCAGTGCTGACCGGGGACAGGGCTGCGAGCAGTACTTC. Translation gives CSADRGQGCEQYF.

V usage is TRBV20-1 and J usage is TRBJ1-5; perhaps TRBD1 as D (6 bases). V was trimmed by 0 bases and J by 3 bases, leaving 18 bases between them. The germline V gene encodes CDR1 DFQATT and CDR2 SNEGSKA (reference sequence). The CDR3 contains 17 residues. CDR3 sequence: CSARDTGGGRFNQPQHF. The CDR3, as DNA: TGCAGTGCTAGAGATACGGGAGGGGGACGCTTCAATCAGCCCCAGCATTTT.

This clonotype was seen only a few times. This rearrangement joins TRBV20-1 to TRBJ2-3, with 8 bases that match TRBD2. Looked up from germline, CDR1 is DFQATT and CDR2 is SNEGSKA (reference sequence). The V and J ends lost 0 bases and 9 bases, in that order; junction bases with no gene match: 8. The CDR3 runs 14 residues. The CDR3: CSARDGSGSATQYF. Written as DNA, the CDR3 is TGCAGTGCTAGAGATGGGAGCGGGAGCGCCACGCAGTATTTT.

For this clonotype: A much bigger clone sits one base away, suggesting this may be a read error. CDR3 DNA: TGCAGTGCAAGCACAGGGGGTAGTCCCCGCCCTGGGGCCAACGTCCTGACTTTC. This sequence encodes CSASTGGSPRPGANVLTF. The gene calls are TRBV20-1 and TRBJ2-6, with TRBD1 matching over 8 bases. This CDR3 has 18 amino acids. With 6 bases clipped from V and 2 bases from J, the junction kept 15 bases outside the gene matches. Germline CDR1 DFQATT, CDR2 SNEGSKA (reference sequence).

DNA of the CDR3: TGCAGTGCCAGATCCCCGGGACAGGGCTCCTACAATGAGCAGTACTTC. Translation: CSARSPGQGSYNEQYF. The chain uses TRBV20-1 and TRBJ2-7; 9 bases fit TRBD1. J gave up 7 bases and V 6 bases, and 19 bases lay outside the gene matches. The CDR3 totals 16 residues. CDR1 is DFQATT, CDR2 SNEGSKA, per germline (reference sequence).

The chain recombines TRBV28 with TRBJ1-5; 7 bases are a match to TRBD1. V lost 1 base to trimming and J lost 2 bases; unmatched junction nucleotides: 8. Germline CDR1 and CDR2: MDHEN and SYDVKM. This CDR3 contains 17 residues. The CDR3 loop is CASSLLIGGTGNQPQHF. The CDR3 bases are TGTGCCAGCAGTTTATTAATAGGGGGCACCGGCAATCAGCCCCAGCATTTT.

There are a few counts of this clonotype. The chain uses TRBV29-1 and TRBJ1-3, with D possibly being TRBD1 (6 bases). The CDR3 runs to 11 residues. Germline values: CDR1 SQVTM, CDR2 ANQGSEA. V was clipped by 6 bases and J by 8 bases, with 11 bases between them. CDR3 residues: CSVTGADTIYF. CDR3 nucleotides: TGCAGCGTCACGGGGGCTGACACCATATATTTT.

The V gene is TRBV5-1, the J gene TRBJ2-2; D gene unclear. With 6 bases removed from V and 4 bases from J, the gap between germline ends came to 10 bases. CDR1 SGHRS and CDR2 YFSETQ come from the germline V gene. This CDR3 is built from 13 residues. The chain's CDR3 is CASTRDPTGELFF. CDR3 in DNA: TGCGCCAGCACCCGCGACCCCACCGGGGAGCTGTTTTTT.

The chain links TRBV7-3 to TRBJ2-7; the D call may be TRBD1 or TRBD2 (5 bases each). Trimming took off 0 bases at V and 4 bases at J, with 13 bases between the two ends. The length of the CDR3 is 15 residues. CDR1 is SGHTA, CDR2 FQGTGA, per germline. This CDR3 reads CASSLTSGTQYEQYF. CDR3 bases: TGTGCCAGCAGCTTAACGTCAGGGACGCAGTACGAGCAGTACTTC.

V gene TRBV27 combines with J gene TRBJ2-1; no reliable D call. The V gene's germline CDR1 is MNHEY and CDR2 SMNVEV (reference sequence). V lost 3 bases, J lost 5 bases, and 5 bases lay in between. This CDR3 is built from 12 residues. The CDR3 loop reads CASSFRNNEQFF. The CDR3 DNA reads TGTGCCAGCAGTTTCCGAAACAATGAGCAGTTCTTC.

The CDR3 bases are TGTGCCAGCAGCTTAGTAGGTAGGACCCAGTACTTC. Translating gives CASSLVGRTQYF. V gene TRBV7-9 combines with J gene TRBJ2-5; D gene ambiguous. CDR1 SEHNR and CDR2 FQNEAQ come from the germline V gene (reference sequence). V lost 1 base and J lost 7, with 7 bases in between. This CDR3 is built from 12 residues.

The chain links TRBV6-5 to TRBJ2-1; tentative D call: TRBD2 (5 bases). This CDR3 comprises 15 residues. Trimming pared 0 bases from V and 10 bases from J, leaving 16 bases between. CDR1 and CDR2 from the germline V gene are MNHEY and SVGAGI. For the CDR3, the DNA is TGTGCCAGCAGTTACTCGCGGGCCCTATCCTACGAGCAGTTCTTC. It specifies CASSYSRALSYEQFF.

V and J are TRBV9 and TRBJ2-4, with TRBD1 identical over 8 bases. The end of the DNA is better explained by TRBJ2-7, so the J call may be wrong. CDR3 length equals 14 residues. The V gene's germline CDR1 is SGDLS and CDR2 YYNGEE. This chain's CDR3 is CASSQYTGGYEQYF. The CDR3 DNA sequence: TGTGCCAGCAGCCAATATACAGGGGGCTACGAGCAGTACTTC.

This clonotype has only a few counts. The chain recombines TRBV7-4 with TRBJ2-4, with TRBD1 matching over 10 bases. The CDR3 runs 15 residues. Germline V CDR1 and CDR2: SGHVT, SQSDAQ. V trimming: 3 bases; J trimming: 7 bases; junction bases outside the gene matches: 6. CDR3 protein: CASSFRGQGINIQYF. CDR3 in DNA: TGTGCCAGCAGCTTCCGGGGACAGGGGATCAACATTCAGTACTTC.

The chain has TRBV28 and TRBJ2-5; 9 bases are a match to TRBD2. CDR1 and CDR2 (germline): MDHEN, SYDVKM. Losses at the gene ends were 3 bases for V and 11 bases for J; bases not matched to a gene: 13. The CDR3 is 15 residues long. The chain's CDR3 is CASSFSGSPRGEQYF. CDR3 DNA sequence: TGTGCCAGCAGTTTTAGCGGGAGCCCCCGGGGAGAGCAGTACTTC.

Only a few counts were recorded for this clonotype. The chain employs TRBV12-3 or TRBV12-4 and TRBJ2-3; perhaps TRBD2 as D (6 bases). This CDR3 comprises 15 residues. The V end lost 10 bases, the J end lost 2 bases, and 19 bases lay between the germline ends. CDR3 sequence (DNA): TGTGCCACCCGGCGGCGGGAACTCCCCACAGATACGCAGTATTTT. Its protein product is CATRRRELPTDTQYF.

This chain uses TRBV6-6 with TRBJ2-7; 8 bases align to TRBD2. The CDR3 spans 14 residues. V shed 2 bases, J shed 6 bases, and the junction held 6 bases outside the gene matches. Germline CDR1 reads MNHNY; CDR2 reads SVGAGI (reference sequence). The CDR3 region has the DNA TGTGCCAGCAGTTACGGGTCGGGAGGGCCCGAGCAGTACTTC. It codes for CASSYGSGGPEQYF.

This clonotype occurred a few times. The chain combines TRBV7-6 with TRBJ2-5, with 8 bases aligning to TRBD2. Germline V CDR1 and CDR2: SGHVS, FNYEAQ. V was pared by 8 bases and J by 0 bases, with 5 bases of the junction left unmatched. The length of the CDR3 is 14 residues. CDR3 bases: TGTGCCAGCGGGTCGGGGGGGGACCAAGAGACCCAGTACTTC. Protein sequence: CASGSGGDQETQYF.

This sequence joins TRBV7-8 and TRBJ1-1, with TRBD1 as a possible D gene (5 bases). The CDR3 covers 14 residues. Per the germline V gene, CDR1 is SGHVS and CDR2 is FQNEAQ. Trimming took 4 bases from V and 4 from J, leaving 13 bases between them. In DNA, the CDR3 is TGTGCCAGCAGCTGGGCGTCCGGGACCACTGAAGCTTTCTTT. It encodes CASSWASGTTEAFF.

This clonotype was recorded a few times. The chain links TRBV12-3 or TRBV12-4 to TRBJ2-7; a possible D gene is TRBD1 (6 bases). The CDR3 consists of 14 residues. V gave up 6 bases and J gave up 6 bases, with 18 bases separating them. CDR3 sequence reads: CASSSRRWGREQYF. CDR3 DNA: TGTGCCAGCAGCTCCAGGAGGTGGGGGCGCGAGCAGTACTTC.

This sequence joins TRBV2 and TRBJ2-3; TRBD2 is a possible D gene (6 bases). Germline V gene sequence: CDR1 SNHLY, CDR2 FYNNEI. The CDR3 runs 13 residues. The V and J ends lost 4 bases and 12 bases respectively, with 17 bases between them. This CDR3 reads CASSAEGRDFQYF. Written as DNA, the CDR3 is TGTGCCAGCAGTGCGGAAGGTCGGGACTTTCAGTATTTT. Based on the CDR3 plus reference TRBV2 and TRBJ2-3, the full variable domain is EPEVTQTPSHQVTQMGQEVILRCVPISNHLYFYWYRQILGQKVEFLVSFYNNEISEKSEIFDDQFSVERPDGSNFTLKIRSTKLEDSAMYFCASSAEGRDFQYFGPGTRLTVL.